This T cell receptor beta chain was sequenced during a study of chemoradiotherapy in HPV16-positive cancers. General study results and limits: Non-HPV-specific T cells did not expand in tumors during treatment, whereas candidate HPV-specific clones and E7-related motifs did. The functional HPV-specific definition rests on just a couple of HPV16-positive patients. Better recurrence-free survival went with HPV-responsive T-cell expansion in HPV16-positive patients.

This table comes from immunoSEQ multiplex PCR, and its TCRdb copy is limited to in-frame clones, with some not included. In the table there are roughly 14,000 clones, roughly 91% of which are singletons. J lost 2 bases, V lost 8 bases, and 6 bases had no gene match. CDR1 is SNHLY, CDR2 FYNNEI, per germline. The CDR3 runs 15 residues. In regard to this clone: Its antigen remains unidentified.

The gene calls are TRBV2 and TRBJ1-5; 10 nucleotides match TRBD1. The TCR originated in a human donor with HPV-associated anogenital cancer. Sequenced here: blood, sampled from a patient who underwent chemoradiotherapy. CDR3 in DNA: TGTGCCAGCGGTAGACAGGGGGCGGGCAATCAGCCCCAGCATTTT. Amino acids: CASGRQGAGNQPQHF.